This TCR beta chain was recovered during a study of T cell repertoires in cytomegalovirus infection. The wider study: TCR beta signatures that were public indicated CMV infection and matching HLA type. The study's findings and limits: CMV-specific TCR beta clonotypes restricted by HLA-C dominated the ex vivo response.

TCRdb reprocessed the reads via MiXCR and lists one record per CDR3 protein. The repertoire holds 750,000 to 950,000 distinct CDR3 sequences, with roughly 28% as singletons. CDR3 length: 14 amino acids. Trimming at V came to 0 bases and at J to 4 bases, leaving 5 bases not matched to a gene. CDR1 and CDR2 from the germline V gene are DFQATT and SNEGSKA (reference sequence). As concerns this clonotype: The antigen is not known.

The TCR was taken from a human donor in good health (CMV status not recorded). Some clones in this sample may be carry-over from other donors' samples. The sample in question was cultured CD8+ T cells from PBMCs, obtained from culture after CMV antigen stimulation. This chain connects TRBV20-1 to TRBJ1-1, with TRBD1 identical over 7 bases. The CDR3 nucleotides are TGCAGTGCTAGAGATCGGGACAGAGTCACTGAAGCTTTCTTT. Its protein is CSARDRDRVTEAFF.